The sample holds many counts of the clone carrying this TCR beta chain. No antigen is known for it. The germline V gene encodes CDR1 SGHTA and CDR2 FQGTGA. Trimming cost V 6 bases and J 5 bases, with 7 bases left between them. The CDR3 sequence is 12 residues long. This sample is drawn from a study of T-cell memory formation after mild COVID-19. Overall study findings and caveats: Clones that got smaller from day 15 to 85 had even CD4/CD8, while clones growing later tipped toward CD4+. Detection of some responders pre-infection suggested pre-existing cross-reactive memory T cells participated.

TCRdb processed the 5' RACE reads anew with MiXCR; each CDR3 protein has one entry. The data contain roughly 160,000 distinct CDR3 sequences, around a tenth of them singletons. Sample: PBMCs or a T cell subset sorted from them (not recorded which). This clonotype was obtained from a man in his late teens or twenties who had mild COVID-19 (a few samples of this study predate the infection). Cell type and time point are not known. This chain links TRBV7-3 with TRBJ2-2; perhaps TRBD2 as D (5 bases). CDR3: CASSRGTGELFF. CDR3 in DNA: TGTGCCAGCAGTCGAGGGACCGGGGAGCTGTTTTTT.